This T cell receptor (beta chain) was sequenced for a study of blood T cell repertoires in COVID-19. As for the study in general: Donors in the United States, Italy and Spain gave samples during acute or convalescent COVID-19. PBMCs, B-cell-depleted T cells, or T cells were the source of the cDNA or gDNA that made up the material.

This CDR3 spans 15 amino acids. Germline lookup yields CDR1 SEHNR and CDR2 FQNEAQ (reference sequence). The V gene end was trimmed by 6 bases and the J gene end by 2 bases; junction bases not matched to a gene: 6. In the source study's methods: Estimated nucleated cell counts came from reference gene primer amplification. Using immunoSEQ multiplex PCR, the repertoire was profiled, and TCRdb retains in-frame clones only, with some absent. The V and J calls and the clone size are those of that table, but D and trimming were determined from the DNA. The sample holds tens of thousands of clones, 60% to 85% seen once.

The sample comprised peripheral blood. The source is a human donor in a cohort sampled during active COVID-19. V is TRBV7-9 and J is TRBJ2-3; the match to TRBD1 covers 9 bases. CDR3 protein: CASRDTGGPTDTQYF. The CDR3 DNA is TGTGCCAGCAGAGACACAGGGGGCCCCACAGATACGCAGTATTTT.